This T cell receptor (beta chain) comes out of a study of cytomegalovirus exposure and HLA in healthy donors. This PCR relied on a set of 60 Vbeta primers and 13 Jbeta primers. Profiling relied on immunoSEQ multiplex PCR, and the TCRdb table lists in-frame clones only, not all of them. The table lists 160,000 or so clones, 81% of them singletons. Germline V gene lookup returns CDR1 SGHNT and CDR2 YYREEE (reference sequence). V was clipped by 5 bases and J by 3 bases, with 12 bases between them. The CDR3 has 13 residues. This chain uses TRBV5-4 with TRBJ2-7; D is perhaps TRBD2 (6 bases). The origin of this receptor is a woman in her 50s in good health and CMV-seronegative. The sample was PBMCs. The CDR3 DNA follows: TGTGCCAGCAGTAATTCGGAGGGCTACGAGCAGTACTTC. Translation gives CASSNSEGYEQYF.